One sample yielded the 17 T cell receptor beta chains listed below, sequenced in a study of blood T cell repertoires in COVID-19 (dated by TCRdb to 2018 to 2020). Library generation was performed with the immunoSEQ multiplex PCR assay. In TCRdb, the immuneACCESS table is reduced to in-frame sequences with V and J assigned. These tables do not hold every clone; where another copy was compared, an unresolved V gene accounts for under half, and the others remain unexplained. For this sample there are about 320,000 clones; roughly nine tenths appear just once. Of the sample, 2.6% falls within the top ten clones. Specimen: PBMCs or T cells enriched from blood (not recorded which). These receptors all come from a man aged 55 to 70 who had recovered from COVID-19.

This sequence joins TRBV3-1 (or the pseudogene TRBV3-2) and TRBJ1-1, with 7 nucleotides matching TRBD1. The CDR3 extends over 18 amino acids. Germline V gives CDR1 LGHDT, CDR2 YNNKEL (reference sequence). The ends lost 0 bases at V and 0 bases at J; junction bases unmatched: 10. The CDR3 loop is CASSQDQKGAKVNTEAFF. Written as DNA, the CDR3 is TGTGCCAGCAGCCAAGATCAGAAGGGGGCCAAAGTGAACACTGAAGCTTTCTTT.

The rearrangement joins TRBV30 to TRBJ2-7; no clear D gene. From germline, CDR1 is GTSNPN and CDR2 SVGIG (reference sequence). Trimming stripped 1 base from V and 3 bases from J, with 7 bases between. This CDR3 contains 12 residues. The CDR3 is CAWSASSYEQYF. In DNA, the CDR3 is TGTGCCTGGAGTGCTAGTAGCTACGAGCAGTACTTC.

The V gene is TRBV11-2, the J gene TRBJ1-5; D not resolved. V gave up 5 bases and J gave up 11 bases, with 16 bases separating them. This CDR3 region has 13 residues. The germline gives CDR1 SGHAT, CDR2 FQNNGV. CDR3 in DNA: TGTGCCAGCAGCCCGCAGAGTTCCGGGTCCCAGCATTTT. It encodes CASSPQSSGSQHF. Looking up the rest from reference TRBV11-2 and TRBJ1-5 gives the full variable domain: EAGVAQSPRYKIIEKRQSVAFWCNPISGHATLYWYQQILGQGPKLLIQFQNNGVVDDSQLPKDRFSAERLKGVDSTLKIQPAKLEDSAVYLCASSPQSSGSQHFGDGTRLSIL.

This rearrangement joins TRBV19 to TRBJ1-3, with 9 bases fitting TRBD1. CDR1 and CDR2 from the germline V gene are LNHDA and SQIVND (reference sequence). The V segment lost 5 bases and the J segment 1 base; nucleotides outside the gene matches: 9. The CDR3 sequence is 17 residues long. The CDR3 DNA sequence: TGTGCCAGTAGTCTCGGGACAGGGAGAAGATCTGGAAACACCATATATTTT. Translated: CASSLGTGRRSGNTIYF.

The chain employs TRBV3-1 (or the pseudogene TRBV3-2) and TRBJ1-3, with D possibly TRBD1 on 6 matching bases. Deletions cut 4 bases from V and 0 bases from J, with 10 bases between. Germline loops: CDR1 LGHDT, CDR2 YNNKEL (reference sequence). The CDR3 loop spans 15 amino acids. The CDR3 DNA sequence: TGTGCCAGCAGCCTAGGCAGGGGCTCTGGAAACACCATATATTTT. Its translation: CASSLGRGSGNTIYF.

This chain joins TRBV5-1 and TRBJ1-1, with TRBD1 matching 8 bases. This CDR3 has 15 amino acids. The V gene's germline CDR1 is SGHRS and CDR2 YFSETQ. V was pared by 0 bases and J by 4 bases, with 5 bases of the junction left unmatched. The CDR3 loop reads CASSLVLDRATEAFF. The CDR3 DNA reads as TGCGCCAGCAGCTTGGTCTTGGACAGGGCCACTGAAGCTTTCTTT.

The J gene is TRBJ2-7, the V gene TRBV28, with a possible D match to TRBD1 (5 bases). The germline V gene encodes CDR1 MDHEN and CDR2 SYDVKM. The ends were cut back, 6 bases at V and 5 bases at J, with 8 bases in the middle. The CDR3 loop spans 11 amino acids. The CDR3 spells CASRGLDEQYF. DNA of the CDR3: TGTGCCAGCAGGGGGCTCGACGAGCAGTACTTC.

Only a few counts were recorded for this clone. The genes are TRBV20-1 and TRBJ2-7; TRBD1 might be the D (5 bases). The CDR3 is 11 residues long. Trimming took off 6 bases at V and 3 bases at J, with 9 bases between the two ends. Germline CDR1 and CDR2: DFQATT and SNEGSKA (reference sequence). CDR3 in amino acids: CSASDSYEQYF. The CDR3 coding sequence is TGCAGTGCAAGTGACAGCTACGAGCAGTACTTC.

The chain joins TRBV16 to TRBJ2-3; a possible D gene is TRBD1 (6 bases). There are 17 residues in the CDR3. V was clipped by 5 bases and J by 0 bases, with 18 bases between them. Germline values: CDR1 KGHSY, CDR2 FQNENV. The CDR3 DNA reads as TGTGCCAGCAGCTACCGCCCGACAGGATTGAGCACAGATACGCAGTATTTT. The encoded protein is CASSYRPTGLSTDTQYF. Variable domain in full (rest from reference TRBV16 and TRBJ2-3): GEEVAQTPKHLVRGEGQKAKLYCAPIKGHSYVFWYQQVLKNEFKFLISFQNENVFDETGMPKERFSAKCLPNSPCSLEIQATKLEDSAVYFCASSYRPTGLSTDTQYFGPGTRLTVL.

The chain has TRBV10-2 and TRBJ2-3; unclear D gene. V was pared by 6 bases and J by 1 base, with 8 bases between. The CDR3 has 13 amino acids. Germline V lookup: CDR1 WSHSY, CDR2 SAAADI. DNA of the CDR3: TGCGCCAGCAGGATGCGCGGCACAGATACGCAGTATTTT. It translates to CASRMRGTDTQYF.

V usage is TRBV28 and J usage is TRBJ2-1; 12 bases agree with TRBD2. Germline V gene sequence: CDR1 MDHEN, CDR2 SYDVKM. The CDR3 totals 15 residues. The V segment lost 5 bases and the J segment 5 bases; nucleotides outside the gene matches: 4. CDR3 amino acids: CASSPWTSGNNEQFF. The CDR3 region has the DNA TGTGCCAGCAGTCCCTGGACTAGCGGGAACAATGAGCAGTTCTTC. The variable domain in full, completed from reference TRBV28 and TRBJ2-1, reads DVKVTQSSRYLVKRTGEKVFLECVQDMDHENMFWYRQDPGLGLRLIYFSYDVKMKEKGDIPEGYSVSREKKERFSLILESASTNQTSMYLCASSPWTSGNNEQFFGPGTRLTVL.

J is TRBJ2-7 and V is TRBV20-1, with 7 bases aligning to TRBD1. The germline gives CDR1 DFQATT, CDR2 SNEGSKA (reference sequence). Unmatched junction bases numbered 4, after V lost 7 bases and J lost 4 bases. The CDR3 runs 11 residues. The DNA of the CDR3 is TGCAGTGTTACAGGGGATTACGAGCAGTACTTC. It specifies CSVTGDYEQYF.

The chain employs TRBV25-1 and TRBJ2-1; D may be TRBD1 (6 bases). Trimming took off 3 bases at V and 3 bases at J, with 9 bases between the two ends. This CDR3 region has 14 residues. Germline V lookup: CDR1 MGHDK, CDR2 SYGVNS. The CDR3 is CASSDPGHYNEQFF. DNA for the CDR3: TGTGCCAGCAGTGACCCGGGACACTACAATGAGCAGTTCTTC.

The CDR3 protein is CASSMPGGNQPQHF. As DNA, the CDR3 is TGTGCCAGTAGTATGCCGGGGGGCAATCAGCCCCAGCATTTT. The genes are TRBV19 and TRBJ1-5; weak D call: TRBD1 (5 bases). The CDR3 is made up of 14 amino acids. V was pared by 3 bases and J by 2 bases, with 8 bases between. Germline V gene sequence: CDR1 LNHDA, CDR2 SQIVND (reference sequence). Full variable domain (remainder filled in from reference TRBV19 and TRBJ1-5): DGGITQSPKYLFRKEGQNVTLSCEQNLNHDAMYWYRQDPGQGLRLIYYSQIVNDFQKGDIAEGYSVSREKKESFPLTVTSAQKNPTAFYLCASSMPGGNQPQHFGDGTRLSIL.

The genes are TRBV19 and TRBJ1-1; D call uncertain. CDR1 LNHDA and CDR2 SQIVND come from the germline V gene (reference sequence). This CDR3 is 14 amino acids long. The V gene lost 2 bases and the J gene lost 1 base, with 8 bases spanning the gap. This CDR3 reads CASSIRQPNTEAFF. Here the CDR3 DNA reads TGTGCCAGTAGTATACGACAACCGAACACTGAAGCTTTCTTT. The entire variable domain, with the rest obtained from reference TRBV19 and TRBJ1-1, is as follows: DGGITQSPKYLFRKEGQNVTLSCEQNLNHDAMYWYRQDPGQGLRLIYYSQIVNDFQKGDIAEGYSVSREKKESFPLTVTSAQKNPTAFYLCASSIRQPNTEAFFGQGTRLTVV.

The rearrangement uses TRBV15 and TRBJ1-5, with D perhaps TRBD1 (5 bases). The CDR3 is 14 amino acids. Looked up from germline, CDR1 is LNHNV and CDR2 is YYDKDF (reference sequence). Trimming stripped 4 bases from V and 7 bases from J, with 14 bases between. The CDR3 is CATSTAGIGQPQHF. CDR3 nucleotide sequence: TGTGCCACCAGCACCGCAGGGATCGGGCAGCCCCAGCATTTT.

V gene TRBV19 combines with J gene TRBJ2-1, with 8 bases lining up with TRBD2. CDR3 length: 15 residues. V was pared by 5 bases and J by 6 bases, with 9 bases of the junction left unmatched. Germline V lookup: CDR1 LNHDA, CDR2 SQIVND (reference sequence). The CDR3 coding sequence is TGTGCCAGTAGTTCCGCGGGGGGCTTCCTCAATGAGCAGTTCTTC. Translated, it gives CASSSAGGFLNEQFF.